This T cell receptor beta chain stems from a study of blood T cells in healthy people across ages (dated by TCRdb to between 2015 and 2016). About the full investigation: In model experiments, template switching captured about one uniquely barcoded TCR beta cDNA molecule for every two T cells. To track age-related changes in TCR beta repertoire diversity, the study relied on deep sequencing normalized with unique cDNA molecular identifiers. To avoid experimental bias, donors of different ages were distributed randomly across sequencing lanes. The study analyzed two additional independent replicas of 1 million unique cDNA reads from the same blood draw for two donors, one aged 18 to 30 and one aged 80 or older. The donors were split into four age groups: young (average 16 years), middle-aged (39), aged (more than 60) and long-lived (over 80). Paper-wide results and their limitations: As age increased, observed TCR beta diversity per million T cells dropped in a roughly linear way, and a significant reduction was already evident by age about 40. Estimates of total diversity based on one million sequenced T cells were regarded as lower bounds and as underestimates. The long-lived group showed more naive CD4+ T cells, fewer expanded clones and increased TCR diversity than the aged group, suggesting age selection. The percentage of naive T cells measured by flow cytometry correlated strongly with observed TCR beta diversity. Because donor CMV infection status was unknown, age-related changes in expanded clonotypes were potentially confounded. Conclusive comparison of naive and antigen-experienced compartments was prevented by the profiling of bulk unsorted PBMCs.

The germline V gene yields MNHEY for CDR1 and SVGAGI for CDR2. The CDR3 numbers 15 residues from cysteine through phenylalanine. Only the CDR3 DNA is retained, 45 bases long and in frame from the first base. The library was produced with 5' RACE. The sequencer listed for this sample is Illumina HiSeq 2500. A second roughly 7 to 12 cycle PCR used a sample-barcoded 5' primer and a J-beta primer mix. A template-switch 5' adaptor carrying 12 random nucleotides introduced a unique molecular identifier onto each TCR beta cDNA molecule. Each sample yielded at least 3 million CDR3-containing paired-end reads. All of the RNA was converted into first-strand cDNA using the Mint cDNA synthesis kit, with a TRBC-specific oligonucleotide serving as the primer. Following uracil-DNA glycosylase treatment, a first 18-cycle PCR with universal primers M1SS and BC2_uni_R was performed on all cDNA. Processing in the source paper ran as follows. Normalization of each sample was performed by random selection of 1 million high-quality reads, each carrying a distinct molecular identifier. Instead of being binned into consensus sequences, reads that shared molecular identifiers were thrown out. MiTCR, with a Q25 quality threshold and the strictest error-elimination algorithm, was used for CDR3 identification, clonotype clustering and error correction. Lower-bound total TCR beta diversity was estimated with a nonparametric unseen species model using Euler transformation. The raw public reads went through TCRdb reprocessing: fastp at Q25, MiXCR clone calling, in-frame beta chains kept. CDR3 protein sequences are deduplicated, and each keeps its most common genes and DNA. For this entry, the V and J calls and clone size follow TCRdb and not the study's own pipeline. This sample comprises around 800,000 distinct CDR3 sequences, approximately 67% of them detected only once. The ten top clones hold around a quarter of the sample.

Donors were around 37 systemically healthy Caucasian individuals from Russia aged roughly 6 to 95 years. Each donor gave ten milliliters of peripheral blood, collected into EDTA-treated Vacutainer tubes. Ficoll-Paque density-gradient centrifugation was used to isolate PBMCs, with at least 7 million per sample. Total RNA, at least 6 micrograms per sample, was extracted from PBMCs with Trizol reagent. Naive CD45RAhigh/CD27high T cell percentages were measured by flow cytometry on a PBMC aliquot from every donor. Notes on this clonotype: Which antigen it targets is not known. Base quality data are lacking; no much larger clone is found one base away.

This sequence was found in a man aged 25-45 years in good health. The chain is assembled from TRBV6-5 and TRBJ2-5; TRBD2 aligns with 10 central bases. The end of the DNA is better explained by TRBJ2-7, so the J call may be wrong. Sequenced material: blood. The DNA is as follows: TGTGCCAGCAGTCAACTAGCGGGACACCCTTACGAGCAGTACTTC. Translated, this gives CASSQLAGHPYEQYF.